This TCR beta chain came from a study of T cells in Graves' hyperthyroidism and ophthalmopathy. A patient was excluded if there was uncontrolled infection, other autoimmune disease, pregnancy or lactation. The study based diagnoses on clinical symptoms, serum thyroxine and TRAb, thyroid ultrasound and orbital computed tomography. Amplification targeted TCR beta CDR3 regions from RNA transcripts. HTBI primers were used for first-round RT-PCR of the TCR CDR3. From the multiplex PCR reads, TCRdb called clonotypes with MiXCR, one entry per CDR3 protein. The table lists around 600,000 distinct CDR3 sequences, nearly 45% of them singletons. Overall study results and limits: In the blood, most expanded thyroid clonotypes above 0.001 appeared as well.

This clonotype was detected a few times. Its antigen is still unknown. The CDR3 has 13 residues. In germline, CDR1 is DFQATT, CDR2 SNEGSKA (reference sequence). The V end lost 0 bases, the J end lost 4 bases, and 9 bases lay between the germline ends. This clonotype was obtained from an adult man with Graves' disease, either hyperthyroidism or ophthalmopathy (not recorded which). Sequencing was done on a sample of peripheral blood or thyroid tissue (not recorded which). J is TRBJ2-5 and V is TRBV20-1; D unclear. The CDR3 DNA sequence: TGCAGTGCTAGAGACTTATGGCGAGAGACCCAGTACTTC. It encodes CSARDLWRETQYF.